The entry below describes one T cell receptor (beta chain). Its antigen is as yet unknown. Healthy bone marrow donors formed the donor group. Vbeta (60) and Jbeta (13) primers were used in the PCR. Sequenced by immunoSEQ multiplex PCR; TCRdb stores in-frame clones only, minus some. The sample shows some 200,000 clones, 82% of them seen only once. The data were obtained in a study of cytomegalovirus exposure and HLA in healthy donors. Study outcomes and limitations: Sequencing likely produced, as an artifact, a cluster of highly shared sequence variants.

J gave up 5 bases and V 2 bases, and 4 bases lay outside the gene matches. CDR1 is SGDLS, CDR2 YYNGEE, per germline. The length of the CDR3 is 15 residues. This TCR derives from a woman aged 18-35 years in good health and CMV-seronegative. The rearrangement joins TRBV9 to TRBJ2-2; 9 nucleotides line up with TRBD1. The material sequenced was PBMCs. CDR3 amino acids: CASSVGTGLTGELFF. The CDR3 DNA reads TGTGCCAGCAGCGTGGGGACAGGGTTAACCGGGGAGCTGTTTTTT.